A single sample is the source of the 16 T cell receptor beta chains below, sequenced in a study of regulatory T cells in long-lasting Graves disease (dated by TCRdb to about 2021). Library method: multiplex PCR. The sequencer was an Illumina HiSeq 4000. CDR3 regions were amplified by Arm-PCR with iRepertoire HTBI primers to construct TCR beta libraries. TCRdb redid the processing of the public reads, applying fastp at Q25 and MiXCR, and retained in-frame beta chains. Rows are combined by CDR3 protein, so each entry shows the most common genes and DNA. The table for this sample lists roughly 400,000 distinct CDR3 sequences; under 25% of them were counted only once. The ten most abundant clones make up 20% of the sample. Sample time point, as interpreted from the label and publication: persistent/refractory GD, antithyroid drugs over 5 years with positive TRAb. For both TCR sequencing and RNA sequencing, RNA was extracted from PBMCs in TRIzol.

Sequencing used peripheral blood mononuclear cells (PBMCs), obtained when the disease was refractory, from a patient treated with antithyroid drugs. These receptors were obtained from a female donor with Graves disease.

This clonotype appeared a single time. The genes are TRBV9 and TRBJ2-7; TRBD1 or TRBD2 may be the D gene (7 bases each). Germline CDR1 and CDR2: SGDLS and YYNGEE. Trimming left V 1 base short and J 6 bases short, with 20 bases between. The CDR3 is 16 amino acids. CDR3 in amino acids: CASSVPRGRGRFEQYF. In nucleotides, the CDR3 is TGTGCCAGCAGCGTACCGCGAGGGAGGGGGCGTTTCGAGCAGTACTTC.

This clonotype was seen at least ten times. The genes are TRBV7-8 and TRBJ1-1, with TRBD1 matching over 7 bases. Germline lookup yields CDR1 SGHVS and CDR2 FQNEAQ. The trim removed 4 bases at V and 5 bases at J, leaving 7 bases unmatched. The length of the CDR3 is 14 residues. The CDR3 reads CASSSNRGGTEAFF. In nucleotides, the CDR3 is TGTGCCAGCAGCTCGAACAGGGGAGGGACTGAAGCTTTCTTT.

The CDR3 bases are TGCGCCAGCAGCCAAGGAGGGGAGCCTGGGGCCAACGTCCTGACTTTC. Translated: CASSQGGEPGANVLTF. The chain employs TRBV4-1 and TRBJ2-6; D might be TRBD1 or TRBD2, each matching 5 bases. The germline V gene has CDR1 MGHRA and CDR2 YSYEKL. V gave up 1 base and J gave up 2 bases, with 9 bases separating them. This CDR3 spans 16 amino acids.

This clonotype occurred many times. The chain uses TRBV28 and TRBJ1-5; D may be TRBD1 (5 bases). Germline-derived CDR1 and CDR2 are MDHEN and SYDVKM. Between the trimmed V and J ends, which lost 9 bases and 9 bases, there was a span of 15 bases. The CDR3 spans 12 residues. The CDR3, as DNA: TGTGCCAGTAACGACGGACATTTGCCCCAGCATTTT. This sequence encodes CASNDGHLPQHF. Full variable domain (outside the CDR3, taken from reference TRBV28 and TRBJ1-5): DVKVTQSSRYLVKRTGEKVFLECVQDMDHENMFWYRQDPGLGLRLIYFSYDVKMKEKGDIPEGYSVSREKKERFSLILESASTNQTSMYLCASNDGHLPQHFGDGTRLSIL.

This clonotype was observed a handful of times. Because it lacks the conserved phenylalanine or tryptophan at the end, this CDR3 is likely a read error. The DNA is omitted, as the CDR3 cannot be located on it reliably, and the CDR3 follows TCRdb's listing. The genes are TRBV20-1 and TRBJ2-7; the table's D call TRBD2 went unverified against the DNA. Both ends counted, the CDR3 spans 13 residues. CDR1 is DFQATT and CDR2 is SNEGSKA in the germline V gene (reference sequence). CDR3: CSARAGTSGRAEL.

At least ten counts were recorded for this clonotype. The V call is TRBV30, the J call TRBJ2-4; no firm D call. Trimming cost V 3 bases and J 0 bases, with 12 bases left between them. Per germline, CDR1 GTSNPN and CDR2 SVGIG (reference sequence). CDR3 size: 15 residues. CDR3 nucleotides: TGTGCCTGGAGACACGGATACTCAGCCAAAAACATTCAGTACTTC. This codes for CAWRHGYSAKNIQYF.

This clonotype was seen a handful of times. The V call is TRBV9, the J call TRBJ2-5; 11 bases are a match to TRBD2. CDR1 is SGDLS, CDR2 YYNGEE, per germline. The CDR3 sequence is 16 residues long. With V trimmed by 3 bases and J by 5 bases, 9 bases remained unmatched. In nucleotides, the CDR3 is TGTGCCAGCAGCGGTGCACTAGCGGGAGAATTGGAGACCCAGTACTTC. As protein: CASSGALAGELETQYF.

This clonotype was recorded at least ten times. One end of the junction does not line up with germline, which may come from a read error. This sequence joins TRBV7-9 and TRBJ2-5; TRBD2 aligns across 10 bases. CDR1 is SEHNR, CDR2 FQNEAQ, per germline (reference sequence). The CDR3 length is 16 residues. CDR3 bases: TGCGCCAGCAGCTCAATGACTAGCGGGCCGCAAGAGACCCAGTACTTC. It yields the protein CASSSMTSGPQETQYF. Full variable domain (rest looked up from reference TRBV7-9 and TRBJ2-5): DTGVSQNPRHKITKRGQNVTFRCDPISEHNRLYWYRQTLGQGPEFLTYFQNEAQLEKSRLLSDRFSAERPKGSFSTLEIQRTEQGDSAMYLCASSSMTSGPQETQYFGPGTRLLVL.

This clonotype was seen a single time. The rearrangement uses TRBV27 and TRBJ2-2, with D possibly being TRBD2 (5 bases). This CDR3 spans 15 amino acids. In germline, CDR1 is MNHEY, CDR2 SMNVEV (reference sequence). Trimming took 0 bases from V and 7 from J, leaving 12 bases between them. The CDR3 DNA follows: TGTGCCAGCAGTTTATCCTCGGGGATGGACGGGGAGCTGTTTTTT. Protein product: CASSLSSGMDGELFF.

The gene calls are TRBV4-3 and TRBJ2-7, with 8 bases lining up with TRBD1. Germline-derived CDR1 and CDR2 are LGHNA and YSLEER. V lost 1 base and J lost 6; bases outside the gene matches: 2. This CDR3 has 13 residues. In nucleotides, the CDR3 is TGCGCCAGCAGCCAAGGGACAGGGAGCGAGCAGTACTTC. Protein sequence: CASSQGTGSEQYF.

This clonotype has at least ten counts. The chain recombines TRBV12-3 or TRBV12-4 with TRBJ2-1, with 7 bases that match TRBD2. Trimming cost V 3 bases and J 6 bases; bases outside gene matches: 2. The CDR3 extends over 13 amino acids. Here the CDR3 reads CASSLAGVNEQFF. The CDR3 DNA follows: TGTGCCAGCAGTTTGGCGGGAGTCAATGAGCAGTTCTTC.

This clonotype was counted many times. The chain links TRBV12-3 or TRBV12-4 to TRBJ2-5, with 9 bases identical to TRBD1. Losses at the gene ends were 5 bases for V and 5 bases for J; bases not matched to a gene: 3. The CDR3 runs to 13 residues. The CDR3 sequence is CASSTGGRETQYF. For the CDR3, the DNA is TGTGCCAGCAGTACAGGGGGCCGGGAGACCCAGTACTTC.

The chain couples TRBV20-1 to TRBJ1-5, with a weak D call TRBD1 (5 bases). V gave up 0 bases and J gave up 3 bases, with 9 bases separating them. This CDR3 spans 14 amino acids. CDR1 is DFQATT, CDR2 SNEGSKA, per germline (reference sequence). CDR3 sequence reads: CSAREGGNNQPQHF. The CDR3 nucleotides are TGCAGTGCTAGAGAGGGGGGGAACAATCAGCCCCAGCATTTT.

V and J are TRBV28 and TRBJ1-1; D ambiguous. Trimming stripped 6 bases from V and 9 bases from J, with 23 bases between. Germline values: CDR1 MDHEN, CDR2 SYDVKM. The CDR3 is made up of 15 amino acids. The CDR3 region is CASSPRIRADEKAFF. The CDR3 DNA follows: TGTGCCAGCAGCCCAAGAATTCGGGCCGACGAAAAAGCTTTCTTT.

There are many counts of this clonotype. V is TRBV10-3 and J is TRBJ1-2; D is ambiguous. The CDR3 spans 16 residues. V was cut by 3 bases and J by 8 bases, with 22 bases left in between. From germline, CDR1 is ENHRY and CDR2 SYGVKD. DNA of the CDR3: TGTGCCATCAGTGACCCTCGAGGTTCCTTTCGAAGCGGCTACACCTTC. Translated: CAISDPRGSFRSGYTF.

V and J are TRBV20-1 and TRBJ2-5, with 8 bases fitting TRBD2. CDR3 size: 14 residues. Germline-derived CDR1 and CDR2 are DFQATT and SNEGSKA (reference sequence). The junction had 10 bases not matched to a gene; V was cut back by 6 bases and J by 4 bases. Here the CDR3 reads CSARGPGRGETQYF. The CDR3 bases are TGCAGTGCCCGAGGCCCCGGGAGGGGAGAGACCCAGTACTTC.